The rows below give T cell receptor beta chains drawn from one sample of a study of blood T cells in healthy people across ages. TCRdb re-analysed the 5' RACE reads in MiXCR, keeping a single row per CDR3 protein. Of about 2 million distinct CDR3 sequences listed, around half are singletons. Sequenced sample: blood. Receptor source: a woman aged 40-49 years in good health. CDR3s include the opening cysteine and the closing phenylalanine or tryptophan. D genes are given only for firm matches. Rows may omit the clone size; those that give it use once, few, many or a size class.

V	size	J	D	DNA	CDR3
TRBV9	few	TRBJ1-2	NA	TGTGCCAGCAGCGTAGGGGCATCGGAATACTATGGCTACACCTTC	CASSVGASEYYGYTF
TRBV13	NA	TRBJ1-2	TRBD1	TGTGCCAGCAGCACCGGGGCAGGGGGGGATGGCACCTTC	CASSTGAGGDGTF
TRBV20-1	few	TRBJ2-3	TRBD2	TGCAGTGCTAGACGGCCTCGGAGCGGGGGGGCCCCAGATACGCAGTATTTT	CSARRPRSGGAPDTQYF
TRBV7-9	NA	TRBJ2-5	NA	TGTGCCAGCCGCTTATATGCTCAAGAGACCCAGTACTTC	CASRLYAQETQYF
TRBV7-2	NA	TRBJ1-2	NA	TGTGCCAGCAGCTCCGATGAAGGGAACTATGGCTACACCTTC	CASSSDEGNYGYTF
TRBV7-2	few	TRBJ2-7	TRBD2	TGTGCCAGCAGCTTTAGTAGCGGGGCCCTGAACTCCTACGAGCAGTACTTC	CASSFSSGALNSYEQYF
TRBV21-1	once	TRBJ2-2	NA	TGTGCCAGCAGCCGGCGCGCGAACACCGGGGAGCTGTTTTTT	CASSRRANTGELFF
TRBV28	few	TRBJ2-5	NA	TGTGCCAGCAGTTTAGCGGGAAGGGCTGGCCAAGAGACCCAGTACTTC	CASSLAGRAGQETQYF
TRBV9	NA	TRBJ2-2	NA	TGTGCCAGCAGCGTAGTAGGGGGGGGCACCGGGGAGCTGTTTTTT	CASSVVGGGTGELFF
TRBV6-6	NA	TRBJ2-7	TRBD1	TGTGCCAGCAGGCCAAAGGGACAGGGGAACGAGCAGTACTTC	CASRPKGQGNEQYF
TRBV29-1	NA	TRBJ1-2	TRBD1	TGCAGCGTTAAGGACAGGGTGGGCTATGGCTACACCTTC	CSVKDRVGYGYTF
TRBV4-3	NA	TRBJ2-5	NA	TGCGCCAGCAGCCAAGATGACGCCCGGCAAGAGACCCAGTACTTC	CASSQDDARQETQYF
TRBV27	NA	TRBJ2-7	TRBD2	TGTGCCAGCAGTATAGCGGGGGGGGCCTACGAGCAGTACTTC	CASSIAGGAYEQYF
TRBV7-2	NA	TRBJ1-2	NA	TGTGCCAGCAACCCGGAAGTGTCGGGGATGTATGGCTACACCTTC	CASNPEVSGMYGYTF
TRBV20-1	NA	TRBJ2-2	NA	TGCAGTGCTAGCAGGGCCGGGGAGCTGTTTTTT	CSASRAGELFF
TRBV13	NA	TRBJ2-1	TRBD2	TGTGCCAGCAGCCCGCCGGTGACTAGCGGGGGGGACAATGAGCAGTTCTTC	CASSPPVTSGGDNEQFF
TRBV28	NA	TRBJ2-3	NA	TGTGCGAGCAGGGACCTTAGCACAGATACGCAGTATTTT	CASRDLSTDTQYF
TRBV7-2	NA	TRBJ2-7	NA	TGTGCCAGCAGCCAAACCACATCCTACGAGCAGTACTTC	CASSQTTSYEQYF